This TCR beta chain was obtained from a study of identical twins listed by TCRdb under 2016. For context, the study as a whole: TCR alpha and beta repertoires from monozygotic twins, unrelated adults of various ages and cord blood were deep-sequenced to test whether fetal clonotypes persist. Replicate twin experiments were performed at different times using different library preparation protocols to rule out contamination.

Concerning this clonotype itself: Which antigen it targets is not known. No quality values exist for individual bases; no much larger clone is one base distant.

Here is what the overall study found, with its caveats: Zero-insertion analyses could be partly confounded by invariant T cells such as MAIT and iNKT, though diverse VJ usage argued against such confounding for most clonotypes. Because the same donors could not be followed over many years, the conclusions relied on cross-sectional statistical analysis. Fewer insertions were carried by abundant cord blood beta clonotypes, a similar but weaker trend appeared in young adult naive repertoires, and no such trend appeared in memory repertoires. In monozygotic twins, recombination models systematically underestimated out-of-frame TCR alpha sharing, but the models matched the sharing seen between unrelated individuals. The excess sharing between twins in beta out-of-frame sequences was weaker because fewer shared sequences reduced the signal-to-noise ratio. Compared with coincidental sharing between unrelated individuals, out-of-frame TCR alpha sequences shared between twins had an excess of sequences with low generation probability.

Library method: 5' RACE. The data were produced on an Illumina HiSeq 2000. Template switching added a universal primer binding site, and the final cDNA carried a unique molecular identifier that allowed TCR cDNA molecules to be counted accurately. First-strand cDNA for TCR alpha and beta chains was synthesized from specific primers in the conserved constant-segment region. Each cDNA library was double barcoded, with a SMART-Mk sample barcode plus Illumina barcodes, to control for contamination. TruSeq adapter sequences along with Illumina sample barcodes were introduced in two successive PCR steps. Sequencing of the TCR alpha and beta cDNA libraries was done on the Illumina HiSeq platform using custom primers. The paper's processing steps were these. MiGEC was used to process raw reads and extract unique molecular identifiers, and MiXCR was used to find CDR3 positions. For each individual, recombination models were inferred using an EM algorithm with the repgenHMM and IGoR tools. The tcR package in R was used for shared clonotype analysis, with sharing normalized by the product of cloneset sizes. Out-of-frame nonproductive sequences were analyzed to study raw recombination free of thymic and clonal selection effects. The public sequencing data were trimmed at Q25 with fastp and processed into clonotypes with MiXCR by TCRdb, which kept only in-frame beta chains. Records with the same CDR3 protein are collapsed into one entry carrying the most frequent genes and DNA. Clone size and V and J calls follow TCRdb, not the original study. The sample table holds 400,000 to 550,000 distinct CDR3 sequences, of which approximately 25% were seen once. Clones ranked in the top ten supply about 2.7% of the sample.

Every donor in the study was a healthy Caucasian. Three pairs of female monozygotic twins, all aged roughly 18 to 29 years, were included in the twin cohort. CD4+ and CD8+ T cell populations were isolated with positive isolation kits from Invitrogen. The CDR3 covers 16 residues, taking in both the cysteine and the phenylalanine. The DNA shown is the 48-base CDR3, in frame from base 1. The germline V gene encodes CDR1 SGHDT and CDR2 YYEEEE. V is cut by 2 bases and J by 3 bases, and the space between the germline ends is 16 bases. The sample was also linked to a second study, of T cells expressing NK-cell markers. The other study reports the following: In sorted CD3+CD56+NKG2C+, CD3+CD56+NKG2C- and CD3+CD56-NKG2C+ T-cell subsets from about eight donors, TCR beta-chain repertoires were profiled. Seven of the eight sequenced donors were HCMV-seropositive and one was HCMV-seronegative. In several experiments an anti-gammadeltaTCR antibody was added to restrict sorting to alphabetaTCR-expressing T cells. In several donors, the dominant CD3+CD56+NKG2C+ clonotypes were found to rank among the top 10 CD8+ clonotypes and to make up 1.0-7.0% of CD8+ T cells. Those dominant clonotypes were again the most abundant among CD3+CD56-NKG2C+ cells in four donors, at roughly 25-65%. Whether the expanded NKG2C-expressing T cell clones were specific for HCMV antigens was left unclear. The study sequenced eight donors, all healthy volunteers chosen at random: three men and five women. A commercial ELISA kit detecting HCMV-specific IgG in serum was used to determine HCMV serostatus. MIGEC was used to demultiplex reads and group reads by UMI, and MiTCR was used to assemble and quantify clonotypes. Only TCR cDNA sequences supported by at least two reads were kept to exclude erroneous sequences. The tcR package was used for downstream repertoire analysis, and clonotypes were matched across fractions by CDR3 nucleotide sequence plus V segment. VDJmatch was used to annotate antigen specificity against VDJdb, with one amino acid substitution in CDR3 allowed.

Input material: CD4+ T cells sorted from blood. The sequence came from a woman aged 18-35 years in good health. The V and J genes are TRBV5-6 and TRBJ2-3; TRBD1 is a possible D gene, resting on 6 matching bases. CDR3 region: CASSFLDSRITDTQYF. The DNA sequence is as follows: TGTGCCAGCAGCTTCCTGGACAGTAGAATAACAGATACGCAGTATTTT.